Listed below are T cell receptor beta chains from one sample, sequenced in a study of T cells in Graves' hyperthyroidism and ophthalmopathy. A single record per CDR3 protein comes from TCRdb applying MiXCR to the multiplex PCR reads. The table shows about 600,000 distinct CDR3 sequences, with 12% to 15% occurring only once. Sequencing input: blood. The receptor set was obtained from a woman aged 18-30 years with Graves' ophthalmopathy. CDR3s leave out the opening cysteine and the closing phenylalanine or tryptophan. A D gene is named only where the DNA matches it firmly.

j_gene	v_gene	d_gene	CDR3aa
TRBJ2-1	TRBV6-2/TRBV6-3	TRBD2	ASSSLAGVNEQF
TRBJ1-5	TRBV7-2	-	ASSLGTGKNQPQH
TRBJ2-7	TRBV24-1	TRBD2	ATSSGTSGSYEQY
TRBJ2-5	TRBV24-1	TRBD2	ATAGGRQETQY
TRBJ2-1	TRBV6-2/TRBV6-3	TRBD2	ASSYPGLALLDEQF
TRBJ1-2	TRBV3-1	-	ASSQDLLANYGYT
TRBJ2-7	TRBV7-3	-	ASSLLPSGADSYEQY
TRBJ1-2	TRBV7-9	-	ASSPQDGVYTGGYT
TRBJ2-7	TRBV5-4	-	ASSLDTGTAAYEQY
TRBJ2-1	TRBV12-5	-	ASGSAGEGSYNEQF
TRBJ1-1	TRBV20-1	-	SARVGPKGAF
TRBJ1-3	TRBV6-1	-	ASSDDDRTIY
TRBJ1-2	TRBV19	-	ASSIEARNFYGYT
TRBJ2-7	TRBV7-2	-	ASSLYHEQY
TRBJ1-1	TRBV5-1	-	ASSLERPGTGTEAF
TRBJ2-2	TRBV25-1	TRBD1	ASSESRGTGTGELF
TRBJ2-1	TRBV4-1	-	ASSQWEYNEQF
TRBJ2-3	TRBV30	TRBD2	AWSTFGLAETDTQY
TRBJ2-7	TRBV6-2/TRBV6-3	TRBD1	ASTSDRVVYEQY
TRBJ2-1	TRBV20-1	TRBD2	SAPRSGRDSREQF
TRBJ1-4	TRBV27	TRBD1	ASTGSKGQPNEKLF
TRBJ2-1	TRBV6-1	TRBD2	ASSSFGLAGARSYNEQF
TRBJ2-7	TRBV3-1	-	ASSQAHGAYEQY
TRBJ2-7	TRBV28	-	ASSLSGRTTYEQY
TRBJ1-2	TRBV4-3	TRBD1	ASSQDLGDRGGYT
TRBJ2-7	TRBV29-1	-	SVEDTEHHSYEQY
TRBJ2-5	TRBV5-4	TRBD2	ASSLYGTRGETQY
TRBJ1-1	TRBV7-9	TRBD1	ASSQTGSNTEAF
TRBJ2-2	TRBV5-1	-	ASRWDPHSRKLF
TRBJ2-3	TRBV24-1	-	ATQDATRTDTQY
TRBJ2-7	TRBV29-1	-	SVEGAGSSRDYEQY
TRBJ2-6	TRBV12-3/TRBV12-4	TRBD1	ASSYRGLSSGANVLT
TRBJ1-1	TRBV7-9	-	ASSQGVVSYTEAF
TRBJ1-6	TRBV6-1	-	ASSEARSRTNSPLH
TRBJ2-7	TRBV20-1	TRBD2	SARGRGAGEQY
TRBJ2-6	TRBV19	-	ASSDQGGANVLT
TRBJ1-2	TRBV20-1	-	SARDYRSYGYT
TRBJ1-5	TRBV5-5	-	ASSLIGFNQPQH
TRBJ1-4	TRBV7-9	TRBD1	ASSTGGNEKLF
TRBJ1-4	TRBV7-9	-	ASSLTGWSEKLV
TRBJ1-2	TRBV20-1	-	SAIPNPYGYT
TRBJ1-5	TRBV20-1	TRBD1	SAAVGTGVAYQPQH
TRBJ2-4	TRBV28	-	ASSLLRTAGNIQY
TRBJ2-1	TRBV28	TRBD2	ASSDGRGSGAYNEQF
TRBJ2-1	TRBV6-1	-	ASSRLLRSRNEQF
TRBJ2-6	TRBV12-3/TRBV12-4	-	ASHSRDGANVLT
TRBJ2-7	TRBV12-3/TRBV12-4	-	ASSLDPGLRAYEQY
TRBJ2-1	TRBV9	TRBD1	ASSSRGGEQFEQF
TRBJ1-6	TRBV5-5	-	ASSLGLGQENSPLH
TRBJ2-5	TRBV20-1	TRBD2	SADSGSTTETQY
TRBJ2-2	TRBV9	TRBD1	ASSVGGAGGSTGELF
TRBJ1-2	TRBV10-1	TRBD1	ASSWTGAGTVYGYT
TRBJ2-7	TRBV4-3	-	ASSQDVGGQGRAGSYEQY
TRBJ2-3	TRBV28	-	ASSLDGGTDTQY
TRBJ1-3	TRBV9	-	ASSADKGGYGNTIY
TRBJ2-1	TRBV3-1	TRBD2	ASSQGAPGTSGQQF
TRBJ1-2	TRBV6-1	TRBD1	ASSGYRDRGRVRDGPLYGYT
TRBJ1-5	TRBV4-1	TRBD1	ASSQHRDRLNQPQH
TRBJ2-2	TRBV15	TRBD2	ATSPSGRHWTTLPGELF